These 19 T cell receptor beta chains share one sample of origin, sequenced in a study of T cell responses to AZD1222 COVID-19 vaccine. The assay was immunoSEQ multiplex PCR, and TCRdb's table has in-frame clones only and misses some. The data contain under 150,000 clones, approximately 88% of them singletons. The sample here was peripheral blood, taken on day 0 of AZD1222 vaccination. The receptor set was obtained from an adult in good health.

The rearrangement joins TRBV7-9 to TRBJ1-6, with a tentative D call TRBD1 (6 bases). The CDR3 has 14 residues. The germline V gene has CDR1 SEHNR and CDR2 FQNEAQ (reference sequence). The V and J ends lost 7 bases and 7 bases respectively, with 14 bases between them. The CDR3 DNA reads TGTGCCAGCACCCAGGGGTATGGCAATTCACCCCTCCACTTT. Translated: CASTQGYGNSPLHF.

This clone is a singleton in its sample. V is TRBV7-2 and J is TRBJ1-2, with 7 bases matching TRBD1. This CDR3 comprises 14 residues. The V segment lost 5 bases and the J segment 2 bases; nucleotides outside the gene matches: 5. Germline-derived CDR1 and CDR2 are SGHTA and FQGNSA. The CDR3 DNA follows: TGTGCCAGCAGCGGGGGACAGATGAACTATGGCTACACCTTC. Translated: CASSGGQMNYGYTF.

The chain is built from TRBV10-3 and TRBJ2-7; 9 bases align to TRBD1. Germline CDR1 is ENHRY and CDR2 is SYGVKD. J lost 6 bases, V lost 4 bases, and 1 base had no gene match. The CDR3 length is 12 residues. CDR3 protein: CAISGDRVEQYF. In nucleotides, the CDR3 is TGTGCCATCAGTGGGGACAGGGTCGAGCAGTACTTC.

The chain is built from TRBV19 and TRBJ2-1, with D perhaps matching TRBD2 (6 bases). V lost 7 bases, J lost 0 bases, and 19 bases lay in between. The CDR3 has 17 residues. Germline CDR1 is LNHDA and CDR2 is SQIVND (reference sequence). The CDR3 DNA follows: TGTGCCAGTACCCATCGAAGGGACTGGAGCTCCTACAATGAGCAGTTCTTC. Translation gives CASTHRRDWSSYNEQFF. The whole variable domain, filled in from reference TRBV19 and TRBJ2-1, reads DGGITQSPKYLFRKEGQNVTLSCEQNLNHDAMYWYRQDPGQGLRLIYYSQIVNDFQKGDIAEGYSVSREKKESFPLTVTSAQKNPTAFYLCASTHRRDWSSYNEQFFGPGTRLTVL.

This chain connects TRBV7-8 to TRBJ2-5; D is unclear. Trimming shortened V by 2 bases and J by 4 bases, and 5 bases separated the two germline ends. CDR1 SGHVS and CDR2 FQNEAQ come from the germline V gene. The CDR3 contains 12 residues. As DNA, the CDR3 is TGTGCCAGCAGCTTATTACGAGAGACCCAGTACTTC. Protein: CASSLLRETQYF. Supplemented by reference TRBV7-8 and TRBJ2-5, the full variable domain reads GAGVSQSPRYKVAKRGQDVALRCDPISGHVSLFWYQQALGQGPEFLTYFQNEAQLDKSGLPSDRFFAERPEGSVSTLKIQRTQQEDSAVYLCASSLLRETQYFGPGTRLLVL.

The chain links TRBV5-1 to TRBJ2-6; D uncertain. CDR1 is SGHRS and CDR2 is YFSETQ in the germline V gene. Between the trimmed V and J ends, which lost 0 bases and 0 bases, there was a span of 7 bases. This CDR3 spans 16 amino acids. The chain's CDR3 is CASSLDTFSGANVLTF. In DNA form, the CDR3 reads TGCGCCAGCAGCTTGGATACCTTCTCTGGGGCCAACGTCCTGACTTTC.

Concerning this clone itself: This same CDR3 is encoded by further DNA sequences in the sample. In DNA, the CDR3 is TGTGCCATCAGTGAGTCGGGACAGGGTTACAATGAGCAGTTCTTC. Amino acids: CAISESGQGYNEQFF. The chain joins TRBV10-3 to TRBJ2-1; TRBD1 matches at 9 bases. CDR1 is ENHRY and CDR2 is SYGVKD in the germline V gene. The CDR3 covers 15 residues. With 0 bases clipped from V and 4 bases from J, the junction kept 1 base outside the gene matches.

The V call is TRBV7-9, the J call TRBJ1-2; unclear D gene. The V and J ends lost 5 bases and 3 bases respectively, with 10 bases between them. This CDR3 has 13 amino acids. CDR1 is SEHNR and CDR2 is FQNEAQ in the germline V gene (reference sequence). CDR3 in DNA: TGTGCCAGCAGCCTCAGAGGAGACTATGGCTACACCTTC. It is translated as CASSLRGDYGYTF.

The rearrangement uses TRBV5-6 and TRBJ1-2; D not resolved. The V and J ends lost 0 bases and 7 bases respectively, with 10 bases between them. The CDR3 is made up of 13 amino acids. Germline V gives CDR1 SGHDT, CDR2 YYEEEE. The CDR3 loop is CASSLEPPGGYTF. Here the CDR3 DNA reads TGTGCCAGCAGCTTGGAACCTCCAGGTGGCTACACCTTC.

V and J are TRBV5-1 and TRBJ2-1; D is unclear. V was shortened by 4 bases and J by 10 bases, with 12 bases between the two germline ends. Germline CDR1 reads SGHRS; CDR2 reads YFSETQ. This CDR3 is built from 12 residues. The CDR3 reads CASSPESEEQFF. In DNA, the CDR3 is TGCGCCAGCAGCCCCGAATCCGAGGAGCAGTTCTTC.

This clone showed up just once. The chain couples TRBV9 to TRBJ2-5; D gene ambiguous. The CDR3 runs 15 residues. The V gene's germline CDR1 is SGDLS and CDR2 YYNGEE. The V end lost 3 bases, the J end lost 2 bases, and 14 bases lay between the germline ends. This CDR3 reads CASSAQGKGQETQYF. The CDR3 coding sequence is TGTGCCAGCAGCGCCCAAGGAAAGGGACAAGAGACCCAGTACTTC.

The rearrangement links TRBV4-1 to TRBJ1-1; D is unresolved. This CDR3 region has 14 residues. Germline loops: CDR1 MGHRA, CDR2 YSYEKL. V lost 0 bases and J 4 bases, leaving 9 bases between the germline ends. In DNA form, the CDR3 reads TGCGCCAGCAGCCAAGACCTTTTAAGCACTGAAGCTTTCTTT. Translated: CASSQDLLSTEAFF.

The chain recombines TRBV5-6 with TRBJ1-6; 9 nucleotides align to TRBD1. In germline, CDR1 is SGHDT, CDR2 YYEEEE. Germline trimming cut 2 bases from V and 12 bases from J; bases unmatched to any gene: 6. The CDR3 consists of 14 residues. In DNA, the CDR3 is TGTGCCAGCAGCTTCCGGGACAGGGTACGACCCCTCCACTTT. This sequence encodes CASSFRDRVRPLHF.

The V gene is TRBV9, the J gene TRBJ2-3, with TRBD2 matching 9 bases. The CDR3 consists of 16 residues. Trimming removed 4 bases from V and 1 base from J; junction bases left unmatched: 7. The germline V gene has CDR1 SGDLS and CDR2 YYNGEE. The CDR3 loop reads CASSPGPSGGTDTQYF. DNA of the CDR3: TGTGCCAGCAGCCCCGGCCCTAGCGGGGGCACAGATACGCAGTATTTT.

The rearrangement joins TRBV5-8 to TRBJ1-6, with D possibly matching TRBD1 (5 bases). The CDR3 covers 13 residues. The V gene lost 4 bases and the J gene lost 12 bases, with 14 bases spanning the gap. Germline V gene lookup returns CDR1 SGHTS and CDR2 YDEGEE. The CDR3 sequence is CASSGAIGIPLHF. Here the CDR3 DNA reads TGTGCCAGCAGCGGGGCGATTGGGATACCCCTCCACTTT.

DNA of the CDR3: TGTGCCAGCAGTGTCGGACAGGGTAACTATGGCTACACCTTC. Protein: CASSVGQGNYGYTF. The chain carries TRBV27 and TRBJ1-2; 8 nucleotides match TRBD1. V lost 5 bases and J lost 1; bases outside the gene matches: 3. The CDR3 consists of 14 residues. Germline V CDR1 and CDR2: MNHEY, SMNVEV (reference sequence).

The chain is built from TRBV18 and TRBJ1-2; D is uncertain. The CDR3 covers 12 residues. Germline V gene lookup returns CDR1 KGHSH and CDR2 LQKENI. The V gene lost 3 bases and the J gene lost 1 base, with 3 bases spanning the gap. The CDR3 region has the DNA TGTGCCAGCTCACCCCTTAACTATGGCTACACCTTC. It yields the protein CASSPLNYGYTF.

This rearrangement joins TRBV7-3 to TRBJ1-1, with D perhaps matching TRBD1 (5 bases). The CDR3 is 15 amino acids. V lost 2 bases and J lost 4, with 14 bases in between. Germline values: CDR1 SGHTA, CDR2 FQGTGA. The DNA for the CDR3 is TGTGCCAGCAGCTTAGATTCCGGGGCCGGCACTGAAGCTTTCTTT. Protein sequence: CASSLDSGAGTEAFF.

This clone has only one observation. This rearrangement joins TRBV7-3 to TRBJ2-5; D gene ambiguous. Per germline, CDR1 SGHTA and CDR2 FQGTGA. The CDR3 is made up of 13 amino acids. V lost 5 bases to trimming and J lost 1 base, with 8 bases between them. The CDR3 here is CASSPAVQETQYF. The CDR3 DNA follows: TGTGCCAGCAGCCCGGCGGTCCAAGAGACCCAGTACTTC.